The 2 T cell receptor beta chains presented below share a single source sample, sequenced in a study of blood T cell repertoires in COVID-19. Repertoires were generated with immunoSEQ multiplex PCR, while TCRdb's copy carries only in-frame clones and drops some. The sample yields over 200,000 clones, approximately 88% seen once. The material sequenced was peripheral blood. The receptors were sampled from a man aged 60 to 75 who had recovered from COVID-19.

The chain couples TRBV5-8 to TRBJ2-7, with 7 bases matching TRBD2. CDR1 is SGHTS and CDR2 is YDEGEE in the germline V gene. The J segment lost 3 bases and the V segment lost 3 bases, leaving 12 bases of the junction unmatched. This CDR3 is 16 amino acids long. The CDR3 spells CASSWGSGWRFYEQYF. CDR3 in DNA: TGTGCCAGCAGCTGGGGTAGCGGGTGGAGATTCTACGAGCAGTACTTC.

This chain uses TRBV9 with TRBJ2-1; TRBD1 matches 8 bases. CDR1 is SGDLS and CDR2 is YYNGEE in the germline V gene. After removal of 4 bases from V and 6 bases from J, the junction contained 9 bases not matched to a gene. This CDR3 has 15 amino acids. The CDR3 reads CASSLGQGFINEQFF. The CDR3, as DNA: TGTGCCAGCAGCCTAGGACAGGGTTTTATCAATGAGCAGTTCTTC.